Shown below are 26 T cell receptor beta chains from a single sample sequenced in a study of control samples from healthy donors and cancer patients. Sequencing was performed with immunoSEQ multiplex PCR; in TCRdb, only in-frame clones are kept and a portion is missing. The sample contains approximately 170,000 clones, around 89% of which appear only once. Material for sequencing was blood. The receptors were sampled from a woman aged 50 to 60 in good health.

This clone was recorded a few times. The chain joins TRBV5-4 to TRBJ2-5, with D uncertain. V lost 5 bases and J 2 bases, leaving 16 bases between the germline ends. The CDR3 contains 15 residues. Per the germline V gene, CDR1 is SGHNT and CDR2 is YYREEE (reference sequence). The CDR3 sequence is CASSRRSGGQETQYF. DNA of the CDR3: TGTGCCAGCAGTCGAAGGTCGGGTGGACAAGAGACCCAGTACTTC.

The chain recombines TRBV5-4 with TRBJ2-5; a weak D match, TRBD2 (6 bases). Germline V gene lookup returns CDR1 SGHNT and CDR2 YYREEE (reference sequence). CDR3 size: 16 residues. Trimming took off 0 bases at V and 1 base at J, with 13 bases between the two ends. The CDR3 sequence is CASSLGSGGLQETQYF. The DNA for the CDR3 is TGTGCCAGCAGCTTGGGAAGTGGGGGACTCCAAGAGACCCAGTACTTC.

This chain uses TRBV19 with TRBJ1-4, with D possibly matching TRBD1 (6 bases). Trimming cost V 10 bases and J 2 bases, with 14 bases left between them. Germline CDR1 LNHDA, CDR2 SQIVND (reference sequence). The CDR3 runs to 14 residues. CDR3 coding DNA: TGTGCCAAGCCGGGGGCAATGACTAATGAAAAACTGTTTTTT. Encoded protein: CAKPGAMTNEKLFF. The full variable domain, rest sourced from reference TRBV19 and TRBJ1-4, is DGGITQSPKYLFRKEGQNVTLSCEQNLNHDAMYWYRQDPGQGLRLIYYSQIVNDFQKGDIAEGYSVSREKKESFPLTVTSAQKNPTAFYLCAKPGAMTNEKLFFGSGTQLSVL.

J is TRBJ2-3 and V is TRBV7-2; 7 bases align to TRBD1. Trimming removed 8 bases from V and 1 base from J; junction bases left unmatched: 6. The CDR3 consists of 14 residues. CDR1 is SGHTA and CDR2 is FQGNSA in the germline V gene. The CDR3 DNA reads TGTGCCAGCCGCGTCGACAGGGGCACAGATACGCAGTATTTT. As protein: CASRVDRGTDTQYF.

The chain employs TRBV7-2 and TRBJ2-2, with D maybe TRBD2 (5 bases). Germline values: CDR1 SGHTA, CDR2 FQGNSA. The CDR3 has 16 amino acids. Trimming cost V 0 bases and J 0 bases, with 8 bases left between them. The CDR3, as DNA: TGTGCCAGCAGCTTAGCGTTGACTACGAACACCGGGGAGCTGTTTTTT. Its protein is CASSLALTTNTGELFF.

The V gene is TRBV10-3, the J gene TRBJ2-2; 11 nucleotides line up with TRBD2. Germline assignment: CDR1 ENHRY and CDR2 SYGVKD. CDR3 size: 17 residues. The J segment lost 7 bases and the V segment lost 0 bases, leaving 7 bases of the junction unmatched. CDR3 DNA sequence: TGTGCCATCAGTGAGTCCTCTAGCGGGGGGCGGGGCGGGGAGCTGTTTTTT. Translation: CAISESSSGGRGGELFF.

The chain combines TRBV28 with TRBJ1-4; tentatively, D is TRBD1 (6 bases). CDR3 length: 17 residues. V lost 5 bases to trimming and J lost 8 bases, with 24 bases between them. Looked up from germline, CDR1 is MDHEN and CDR2 is SYDVKM. The CDR3 coding sequence is TGTGCCAGCAGTCTGTCACGCGGGGGCCGGGGATTCGAAAAACTGTTTTTT. Translated, it gives CASSLSRGGRGFEKLFF.

V usage is TRBV2 and J usage is TRBJ1-6; perhaps TRBD1 as D (6 bases). CDR3 length: 16 residues. The germline V gene has CDR1 SNHLY and CDR2 FYNNEI. The V and J ends lost 6 bases and 6 bases respectively, with 18 bases between them. The CDR3, as DNA: TGTGCCAGCAGATCCGAAGGGGGGGTCTCTAATTCACCCCTCCACTTT. This gives the protein CASRSEGGVSNSPLHF. The entire variable domain, with the rest obtained from reference TRBV2 and TRBJ1-6, is as follows: EPEVTQTPSHQVTQMGQEVILRCVPISNHLYFYWYRQILGQKVEFLVSFYNNEISEKSEIFDDQFSVERPDGSNFTLKIRSTKLEDSAMYFCASRSEGGVSNSPLHFGNGTRLTVT.

The chain uses TRBV9 and TRBJ1-1; D possibly corresponds to TRBD1 (6 bases). CDR1 and CDR2 (germline): SGDLS, YYNGEE. V lost 0 bases and J 5 bases, leaving 11 bases between the germline ends. CDR3 size: 14 residues. For the CDR3, the DNA is TGTGCCAGCAGCGTAGAGGCAGGGGATACTGAAGCTTTCTTT. Residues: CASSVEAGDTEAFF. The full variable domain, rest sourced from reference TRBV9 and TRBJ1-1, is DSGVTQTPKHLITATGQRVTLRCSPRSGDLSVYWYQQSLDQGLQFLIQYYNGEERAKGNILERFSAQQFPDLHSELNLSSLELGDSALYFCASSVEAGDTEAFFGQGTRLTVV.

The rearrangement uses TRBV7-2 and TRBJ1-1, with a possible D match to TRBD1 (6 bases). The V gene's germline CDR1 is SGHTA and CDR2 FQGNSA. Trimming took 3 bases from V and 7 from J, leaving 12 bases between them. The CDR3 is made up of 13 amino acids. CDR3 residues: CASSFISTGEAFF. CDR3 nucleotides: TGTGCCAGCAGCTTCATTTCGACAGGTGAAGCTTTCTTT.

V gene TRBV6-5 combines with J gene TRBJ2-3; no reliable D call. The germline V gene encodes CDR1 MNHEY and CDR2 SVGAGI. This CDR3 region has 13 residues. Trimming took 2 bases from V and 1 from J, leaving 4 bases between them. This CDR3 is CASSYLRTDTQYF. DNA for the CDR3: TGTGCCAGCAGTTACCTGCGCACAGATACGCAGTATTTT.

The J gene is TRBJ1-2, the V gene TRBV13; D is uncertain. Trimming took 0 bases from V and 4 from J, leaving 12 bases between them. CDR1 PRHDT and CDR2 FYEKMQ come from the germline V gene (reference sequence). This CDR3 has 15 amino acids. The CDR3 reads CASSLGRLGSYGYTF. Here the CDR3 DNA reads TGTGCCAGCAGCTTAGGCCGTCTGGGGTCCTATGGCTACACCTTC.

This chain connects TRBV19 to TRBJ2-7; 9 nucleotides match TRBD1. CDR1 LNHDA and CDR2 SQIVND come from the germline V gene (reference sequence). There are 15 residues in the CDR3. J gave up 3 bases and V 2 bases, and 5 bases lay outside the gene matches. The CDR3 sequence: CASSIYNRGHYEQYF. CDR3 DNA: TGTGCCAGTAGTATATACAACAGGGGGCACTACGAGCAGTACTTC. Based on the CDR3 plus reference TRBV19 and TRBJ2-7, the full variable domain is DGGITQSPKYLFRKEGQNVTLSCEQNLNHDAMYWYRQDPGQGLRLIYYSQIVNDFQKGDIAEGYSVSREKKESFPLTVTSAQKNPTAFYLCASSIYNRGHYEQYFGPGTRLTVT.

This chain uses TRBV30 with TRBJ2-3; D call uncertain. The CDR3 loop spans 15 amino acids. V gave up 0 bases and J gave up 0 bases, with 10 bases separating them. Germline CDR1 and CDR2: GTSNPN and SVGIG (reference sequence). CDR3 sequence: CAWSVGLVSTDTQYF. The CDR3 bases are TGTGCCTGGAGTGTAGGGCTCGTCAGCACAGATACGCAGTATTTT.

In this sample, this clone turned up a few times. The chain is built from TRBV27 and TRBJ2-7; the D call may be TRBD1 or TRBD2 (5 bases each). From germline, CDR1 is MNHEY and CDR2 SMNVEV (reference sequence). The V end was cut by 5 bases, the J end by 4 bases, with 21 bases between. The CDR3 contains 16 residues. CDR3 nucleotides: TGTGCCAGCAGTACCTATCGGGGCAGAAACCTATACGAGCAGTACTTC. Residues: CASSTYRGRNLYEQYF.

This chain links TRBV2 with TRBJ2-3; D remains ambiguous. V dropped 1 base and J dropped 0 bases, with 8 bases sitting between them. The CDR3 consists of 15 residues. Germline values: CDR1 SNHLY, CDR2 FYNNEI. The CDR3, as DNA: TGTGCCAGCAGTGAAGAATTACTTAGCACAGATACGCAGTATTTT. Protein sequence: CASSEELLSTDTQYF.

The chain employs TRBV10-3 and TRBJ1-1; D may be TRBD1 (5 bases). The ends were cut back, 8 bases at V and 4 bases at J, with 11 bases in the middle. The V gene's germline CDR1 is ENHRY and CDR2 SYGVKD. The CDR3 length is 12 residues. CDR3 sequence (DNA): TGTGCCATCCTCGGGACTTCCACTGAAGCTTTCTTT. It encodes CAILGTSTEAFF.

The V gene is TRBV19, the J gene TRBJ2-3; TRBD1 matches 9 bases. J gave up 3 bases and V 5 bases, and 9 bases lay outside the gene matches. The CDR3 spans 16 residues. Germline values: CDR1 LNHDA, CDR2 SQIVND (reference sequence). The CDR3 nucleotides are TGTGCCAGTAGTTCCCGGGACAGGGTCTGGACAGATACGCAGTATTTT. Protein sequence: CASSSRDRVWTDTQYF.

This clone was detected once. This chain uses TRBV6-5 with TRBJ2-2, with 9 bases that match TRBD1. The germline gives CDR1 MNHEY, CDR2 SVGAGI. The CDR3 loop spans 15 amino acids. The V gene end was trimmed by 7 bases and the J gene end by 2 bases; junction bases not matched to a gene: 5. DNA for the CDR3: TGTGCCAGCAAGAAGACAGGGGGAAACACCGGGGAGCTGTTTTTT. Translating gives CASKKTGGNTGELFF.

The chain carries TRBV10-3 and TRBJ1-5, with 7 bases fitting TRBD1. The CDR3 is 13 residues long. V lost 7 bases and J lost 5; bases outside the gene matches: 5. Germline-derived CDR1 and CDR2 are ENHRY and SYGVKD. CDR3 DNA sequence: TGTGCCATCAACGAGGGGGCAGATCAGCCCCAGCATTTT. This sequence encodes CAINEGADQPQHF.

The rearrangement links TRBV9 to TRBJ1-6, with 9 bases that match TRBD1. V trimming: 4 bases; J trimming: 7 bases; junction bases outside the gene matches: 6. Germline CDR1 SGDLS, CDR2 YYNGEE. The CDR3 consists of 15 residues. The CDR3: CASSPRDRVNSPLHF. CDR3 DNA sequence: TGTGCCAGCAGCCCACGGGACAGGGTGAATTCACCCCTCCACTTT.

The sample holds one count of this clone. The chain couples TRBV19 to TRBJ1-2; no firm D call. Per germline, CDR1 LNHDA and CDR2 SQIVND (reference sequence). V was cut by 6 bases and J by 8 bases, with 16 bases left in between. The CDR3 loop spans 13 amino acids. For the CDR3, the DNA is TGTGCCAGTAGCCCAGTGGTCAGTACAGGCTACACCTTC. Amino acid sequence: CASSPVVSTGYTF. Full variable domain (rest looked up from reference TRBV19 and TRBJ1-2): DGGITQSPKYLFRKEGQNVTLSCEQNLNHDAMYWYRQDPGQGLRLIYYSQIVNDFQKGDIAEGYSVSREKKESFPLTVTSAQKNPTAFYLCASSPVVSTGYTFGSGTRLTVV.

CDR3 in DNA: TGCGCCAGCAGCGCCACTAGATCCACAGATACGCAGTATTTT. It specifies CASSATRSTDTQYF. This chain connects TRBV4-3 to TRBJ2-3; a weak D match, TRBD2 (5 bases). Germline values: CDR1 LGHNA, CDR2 YSLEER. This CDR3 has 14 amino acids. V was shortened by 5 bases and J by 2 bases, with 11 bases between the two germline ends.

The gene calls are TRBV6-1 and TRBJ2-7; 9 positions match TRBD2. In germline, CDR1 is MNHNS, CDR2 SASEGT. Unmatched junction bases numbered 10, after V lost 2 bases and J lost 2 bases. This CDR3 is 17 amino acids long. CDR3 DNA: TGTGCCAGCAGTGAACGGAGTTGGGGCGGGAGGGCCTACGAGCAGTACTTC. The encoded protein is CASSERSWGGRAYEQYF.

The V call is TRBV29-1, the J call TRBJ1-2; D perhaps matches TRBD1 (5 bases). This CDR3 comprises 12 residues. V shed 3 bases and J shed 7 bases, with 12 bases lying between them. CDR1 is SQVTM and CDR2 is ANQGSEA in the germline V gene. The CDR3 protein is CSVDSGAGGYTF. CDR3 bases: TGCAGCGTTGATAGCGGGGCGGGTGGCTACACCTTC.

This chain connects TRBV7-9 to TRBJ1-4; a possible D gene is TRBD1 (5 bases). The CDR3 is 16 residues long. Trimming took 3 bases from V and 7 from J, leaving 18 bases between them. Germline V lookup: CDR1 SEHNR, CDR2 FQNEAQ (reference sequence). CDR3 amino acids: CASSFHEGYTGEKLFF. CDR3 bases: TGTGCCAGCAGCTTCCACGAGGGGTATACTGGTGAAAAACTGTTTTTT.